This T cell receptor (beta chain) came from a study of shared clonotypes between healthy human individuals. The germline V gene has CDR1 MNHNS and CDR2 SASEGT. The CDR3 totals 14 residues. Trimming removed 5 bases from V and 4 bases from J; junction bases left unmatched: 7. It was CD45RO-negative cells, positively selected for CCR7, that made up naive CD8 cells, with terminally differentiated effector memory CD45RA+ cells excluded. Donors, healthy HIV-negative adults, lacked recent acute infections or vaccinations. Profiling relied on immunoSEQ multiplex PCR, and the TCRdb table lists in-frame clones only, not all of them. The sample lists fewer than 700,000 clones, roughly 96% occurring once.

The receptor was derived from a young woman in good health. The specimen sequenced was naive CD8+ T cells sorted from blood. V is TRBV6-1 and J is TRBJ2-7; 8 bases map to TRBD2. CDR3 amino acids: CASSPILAEYEQYF. Written as DNA, the CDR3 is TGTGCCAGCAGTCCTATACTAGCGGAATACGAGCAGTACTTC.